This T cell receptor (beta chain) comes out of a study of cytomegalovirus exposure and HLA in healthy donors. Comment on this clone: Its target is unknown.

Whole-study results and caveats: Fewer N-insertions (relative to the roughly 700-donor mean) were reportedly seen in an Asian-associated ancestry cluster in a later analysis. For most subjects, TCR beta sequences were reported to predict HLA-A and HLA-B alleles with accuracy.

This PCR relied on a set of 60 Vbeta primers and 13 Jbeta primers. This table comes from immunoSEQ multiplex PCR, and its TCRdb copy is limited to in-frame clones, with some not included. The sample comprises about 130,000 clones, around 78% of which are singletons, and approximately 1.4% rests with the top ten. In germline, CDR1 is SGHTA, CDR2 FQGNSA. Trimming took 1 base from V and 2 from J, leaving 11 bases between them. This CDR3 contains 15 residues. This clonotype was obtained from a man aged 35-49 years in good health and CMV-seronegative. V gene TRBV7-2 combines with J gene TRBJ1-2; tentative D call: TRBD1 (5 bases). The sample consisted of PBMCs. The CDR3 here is CASSLGAGLNYGYTF. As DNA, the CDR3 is TGTGCCAGCAGCTTAGGGGCAGGGTTAAACTATGGCTACACCTTC.